Listed below are T cell receptor beta chains from one sample, sequenced in a study of untreated major depressive disorder. Profiling relied on immunoSEQ multiplex PCR, and the TCRdb table lists in-frame clones only, not all of them. The table lists under 25,000 clones, about 92% of them singletons. The sample was CD4+ T cells from PBMCs. The receptors derive from a woman aged 40 to 50 with major depressive disorder. CDR3s include the opening cysteine and the closing phenylalanine or tryptophan. Fields, in order: clone size, V gene, D gene, J gene, CDR3 DNA, CDR3 protein. A D gene is named only where the DNA matches it firmly. Only some rows state a clone size, as once, few, many or a class for expanded clones.

clone_size: -
v_call: TRBV30
d_call: -
j_call: TRBJ1-1
cdr3_nt: TGTGCCTACCTCGGGAGGGAGGCGTGGATGAACACTGAAGCTTTCTTT
cdr3_aa: CAYLGREAWMNTEAFF

clone_size: -
v_call: TRBV11-2
d_call: -
j_call: TRBJ1-2
cdr3_nt: TGTGCCAGCAGCGATCGACAGGCCAACTATGGCTACACCTTC
cdr3_aa: CASSDRQANYGYTF

clone_size: -
v_call: TRBV4-1
d_call: -
j_call: TRBJ2-5
cdr3_nt: TGCGCCAGCAGCCAAGATCCGGGACGGGGGATTAAGACCCAGTACTTC
cdr3_aa: CASSQDPGRGIKTQYF

clone_size: -
v_call: TRBV7-2
d_call: TRBD1
j_call: TRBJ1-5
cdr3_nt: TGTGCCAGCAGCTCCCGACAGGGCGGGCAGCCCCAGCATTTT
cdr3_aa: CASSSRQGGQPQHF

clone_size: -
v_call: TRBV28
d_call: -
j_call: TRBJ2-1
cdr3_nt: TGTGCCAGCAGTATCCGGGAAAACCAGTTCTTC
cdr3_aa: CASSIRENQFF

clone_size: -
v_call: TRBV11-3
d_call: TRBD2
j_call: TRBJ2-5
cdr3_nt: TGTGCCAGCAGCAATAGCGGGGGGGCCGGGACCCAGTACTTC
cdr3_aa: CASSNSGGAGTQYF

clone_size: -
v_call: TRBV7-9
d_call: -
j_call: TRBJ1-4
cdr3_nt: TGTGCCAGCAGTCGCCGGGTCCTGGTGGATGAAAAACTGTTTTTT
cdr3_aa: CASSRRVLVDEKLFF

clone_size: -
v_call: TRBV19
d_call: -
j_call: TRBJ1-2
cdr3_nt: TGTGCCAGTAGTTTCCCAGGGAGCGGCTATGGCTACACCTTC
cdr3_aa: CASSFPGSGYGYTF

clone_size: -
v_call: TRBV9
d_call: TRBD1
j_call: TRBJ1-2
cdr3_nt: TGTGCCAGCAGCGCGGAAGGGGGCTTGAACTATGGCTACACCTTC
cdr3_aa: CASSAEGGLNYGYTF

clone_size: -
v_call: TRBV19
d_call: -
j_call: TRBJ2-3
cdr3_nt: TGTGCCAGTAGTATAGCCGGTTTGACGGCGGTCGGATTCACAGATACGCAGTATTTT
cdr3_aa: CASSIAGLTAVGFTDTQYF

clone_size: -
v_call: TRBV6-1
d_call: -
j_call: TRBJ2-2
cdr3_nt: TGTGCCAGCAGATCCGGGGAGCTGTTTTTT
cdr3_aa: CASRSGELFF

clone_size: -
v_call: TRBV10-3
d_call: TRBD1
j_call: TRBJ1-3
cdr3_nt: TGTGCCATCAGCGGACAGGGGTCTGGAAACACCATATATTTT
cdr3_aa: CAISGQGSGNTIYF

clone_size: -
v_call: TRBV5-1
d_call: TRBD1
j_call: TRBJ1-3
cdr3_nt: TGCGCCAGCAGCTGGGGACAGGGAGACACCATATATTTT
cdr3_aa: CASSWGQGDTIYF

clone_size: -
v_call: TRBV18
d_call: -
j_call: TRBJ1-1
cdr3_nt: TGTGCCAGCTCACCACTTACTCTTCGACAGGCGGGAACTGAAGCTTTCTTT
cdr3_aa: CASSPLTLRQAGTEAFF

clone_size: -
v_call: TRBV4-1
d_call: TRBD2
j_call: TRBJ2-2
cdr3_nt: TGCGCCAGCAGCCGGCCCGGGACTAGCGGCGGGGAGCTGTTTTTT
cdr3_aa: CASSRPGTSGGELFF

clone_size: -
v_call: TRBV5-1
d_call: -
j_call: TRBJ1-2
cdr3_nt: TGCGCCAGCAGCTTGGACATTAGCTATGGCTACACCTTC
cdr3_aa: CASSLDISYGYTF

clone_size: -
v_call: TRBV6-1
d_call: -
j_call: TRBJ1-2
cdr3_nt: TGTGCCAGCTTTACCGGGCCCACCTATGGCTACACCTTC
cdr3_aa: CASFTGPTYGYTF

clone_size: -
v_call: TRBV11-3
d_call: -
j_call: TRBJ1-3
cdr3_nt: TGTGCCAGCAGCTTAGAGAGCTCTGGAAACACCATATATTTT
cdr3_aa: CASSLESSGNTIYF

clone_size: -
v_call: TRBV5-1
d_call: -
j_call: TRBJ1-6
cdr3_nt: TGCGCCAGCAGCTTGGCCCTGGGGGAACCACTCCACTTT
cdr3_aa: CASSLALGEPLHF

clone_size: -
v_call: TRBV7-2
d_call: -
j_call: TRBJ1-2
cdr3_nt: TGTGCCAGCAGCCTTACGACAGTGGGGACGGATGGCTACACCTTC
cdr3_aa: CASSLTTVGTDGYTF

clone_size: -
v_call: TRBV6-1
d_call: TRBD1
j_call: TRBJ2-1
cdr3_nt: TGTGCCAGCGTACAGGGGGCTCCAGGAAATGAGCAGTTCTTC
cdr3_aa: CASVQGAPGNEQFF

clone_size: -
v_call: TRBV15
d_call: -
j_call: TRBJ2-3
cdr3_nt: TGTGCCACCAGCAGGTTGGGAGGATCGCAGTATTTT
cdr3_aa: CATSRLGGSQYF

clone_size: -
v_call: TRBV30
d_call: -
j_call: TRBJ1-4
cdr3_nt: TGTGCCTGGAATGGCGGTGCTAATGAAAAACTGTTTTTT
cdr3_aa: CAWNGGANEKLFF

clone_size: -
v_call: TRBV5-1
d_call: -
j_call: TRBJ2-1
cdr3_nt: TGCGCCAGCAGCTTGGCCAGGGGAAGGGCCTACAATGAGCAGTTCTTC
cdr3_aa: CASSLARGRAYNEQFF

clone_size: few
v_call: TRBV7-8
d_call: -
j_call: TRBJ2-2
cdr3_nt: TGTGCCAGCAGCTTGAGGCGCGCAGGGCGGGCCGGGGAGCTGTTTTTT
cdr3_aa: CASSLRRAGRAGELFF

clone_size: -
v_call: TRBV25-1
d_call: -
j_call: TRBJ1-1
cdr3_nt: TGTGCCAGCTGGGGGAACACTGAAGCTTTCTTT
cdr3_aa: CASWGNTEAFF

clone_size: -
v_call: TRBV4-1
d_call: -
j_call: TRBJ2-5
cdr3_nt: TGCGCCAGCAGCTTTGGCAGCGAAGAGACCCAGTACTTC
cdr3_aa: CASSFGSEETQYF

clone_size: -
v_call: TRBV30
d_call: -
j_call: TRBJ1-5
cdr3_nt: TGTGCCTGGAGTGTTTCTGGGTTTCAGCCCCAGCATTTT
cdr3_aa: CAWSVSGFQPQHF

clone_size: -
v_call: TRBV29-1
d_call: -
j_call: TRBJ2-1
cdr3_nt: TGCAGCGTTGATATCCGGTCCTACAATGAGCAGTTCTTC
cdr3_aa: CSVDIRSYNEQFF

clone_size: -
v_call: TRBV25-1
d_call: TRBD2
j_call: TRBJ2-7
cdr3_nt: TGTGCCAGCAGTGAAAGGGAGGGATGGGGCGAGCAGTACTTC
cdr3_aa: CASSEREGWGEQYF

clone_size: -
v_call: TRBV9
d_call: -
j_call: TRBJ1-2
cdr3_nt: TGTGCCAGCAGCGTAGGTCTAGGGCGCCCTGGCTACACCTTC
cdr3_aa: CASSVGLGRPGYTF

clone_size: few
v_call: TRBV2
d_call: TRBD2
j_call: TRBJ2-5
cdr3_nt: TGTGCCAGCAGCGCTGCCCTAGCGGGGGGAGCGGGGACCCAGTACTTC
cdr3_aa: CASSAALAGGAGTQYF

clone_size: once
v_call: TRBV30
d_call: -
j_call: TRBJ1-5
cdr3_nt: TGTGCCTGGAGTGGGGCCCATAATCAGCCCCAGCATTTT
cdr3_aa: CAWSGAHNQPQHF

clone_size: -
v_call: TRBV4-1
d_call: -
j_call: TRBJ2-5
cdr3_nt: TGCGCCAGCAGCCAGAGGGGGTCGCTGCGGGAGCTTGGAGAGACCCAGTACTTC
cdr3_aa: CASSQRGSLRELGETQYF

clone_size: -
v_call: TRBV11-2
d_call: -
j_call: TRBJ1-2
cdr3_nt: TGTGCCAGCAGCTTAGGCGGCAGGGAGGGCTACACCTTC
cdr3_aa: CASSLGGREGYTF

clone_size: -
v_call: TRBV5-6
d_call: -
j_call: TRBJ2-7
cdr3_nt: TGTGCCAGCAGCTTGGGAGCACTCGTGCAGTACTTC
cdr3_aa: CASSLGALVQYF

clone_size: -
v_call: TRBV4-2
d_call: TRBD1
j_call: TRBJ1-1
cdr3_nt: TGTGCCAGCAGGTACCGGGACAGGGGAGATTCGGCGGCTTTCTTT
cdr3_aa: CASRYRDRGDSAAFF

clone_size: -
v_call: TRBV5-6
d_call: TRBD1
j_call: TRBJ2-2
cdr3_nt: TGTGCCAGCAGCTCGACAGGGAGCCGCGGGGAGCTGTTTTTT
cdr3_aa: CASSSTGSRGELFF

clone_size: -
v_call: TRBV5-6
d_call: TRBD1
j_call: TRBJ1-2
cdr3_nt: TGTGCCAGCAGCTTAGAGGACAGGATGGACACCTTC
cdr3_aa: CASSLEDRMDTF

clone_size: -
v_call: TRBV9
d_call: TRBD1
j_call: TRBJ1-1
cdr3_nt: TGTGCCAGCAGCGTGACAGGGAGGACTGAAGCTTTCTTT
cdr3_aa: CASSVTGRTEAFF

clone_size: -
v_call: TRBV7-7
d_call: -
j_call: TRBJ2-5
cdr3_nt: TGTGCTAGCAGCCCAGGCCGGCTATACCAAGAGACCCAGTACTTC
cdr3_aa: CASSPGRLYQETQYF

clone_size: -
v_call: TRBV6-1
d_call: -
j_call: TRBJ1-1
cdr3_nt: TGTGCCAGCCGGAGGGGCCGGGACACTGAAGCTTTCTTT
cdr3_aa: CASRRGRDTEAFF

clone_size: -
v_call: TRBV5-6
d_call: TRBD2
j_call: TRBJ2-1
cdr3_nt: TGTGCCAGCAGCTTGGAGGAGGGCGGGAGCACGGCGATACAGTTCTTC
cdr3_aa: CASSLEEGGSTAIQFF